This T cell receptor (beta chain) was documented in a study of cytomegalovirus exposure and HLA in healthy donors. The wider study: The 100 to 150 validation repertoires were reported in a later analysis to have been generated on the same platform as the roughly 670 first-cohort repertoires. General study findings and limits: As was reported, the classifier diagnosed cytomegalovirus status with high specificity and sensitivity. Associated with cytomegalovirus, according to the listing, were 150 to 200 TCR beta chains.

The germline CDR1 and CDR2 sequences are SGHNT and YYREEE (reference sequence). The CDR3 is made up of 15 amino acids. Trimming at V came to 0 bases and at J to 6 bases, leaving 1 base not matched to a gene. A word on this clone: Its matching antigen is unknown.

Repertoires were generated with immunoSEQ multiplex PCR, while TCRdb's copy carries only in-frame clones and drops some. This table holds a few hundred thousand clones, approximately 88% found once. This clonotype was obtained from a woman aged 18-35 years in good health and CMV-seronegative. V usage is TRBV5-4 and J usage is TRBJ2-7; 15 bases agree with TRBD2. Sequenced: PBMCs. CDR3 region: CASSLGTSGRGEQYF. The CDR3 DNA reads TGTGCCAGCAGCTTGGGGACTAGCGGGAGGGGCGAGCAGTACTTC.